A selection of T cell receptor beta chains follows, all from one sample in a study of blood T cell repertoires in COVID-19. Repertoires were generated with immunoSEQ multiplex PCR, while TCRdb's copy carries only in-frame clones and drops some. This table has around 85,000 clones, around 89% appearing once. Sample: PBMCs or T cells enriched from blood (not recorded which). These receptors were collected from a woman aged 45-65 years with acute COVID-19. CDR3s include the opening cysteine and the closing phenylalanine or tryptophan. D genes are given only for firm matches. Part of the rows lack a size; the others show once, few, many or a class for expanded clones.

cdr3_nt: TGTGCCAGCAGCTCCCGGGACAGGGGCCCTTCCGGAAACACCATATATTTT; cdr3_aa: CASSSRDRGPSGNTIYF; j_call: TRBJ1-3; v_call: TRBV11-2; d_call: TRBD1; clone_size: -
cdr3_nt: TGTGCCAGTAGTACTATGACAGGGGCTGGAAACACCATATATTTT; cdr3_aa: CASSTMTGAGNTIYF; j_call: TRBJ1-3; v_call: TRBV19; d_call: TRBD1; clone_size: -
cdr3_nt: TGTGCCAGCAGGAGACAGGGTTCAAGCGGCTACACCTTC; cdr3_aa: CASRRQGSSGYTF; j_call: TRBJ1-2; v_call: TRBV3-1/TRBV3-2; d_call: TRBD1; clone_size: -
cdr3_nt: TGTGCCTGCACGGGACAGGGGAACACCGGGGAGCTGTTTTTT; cdr3_aa: CACTGQGNTGELFF; j_call: TRBJ2-2; v_call: TRBV30; d_call: TRBD1; clone_size: -
cdr3_nt: TGTGCCACCAGCAGCGGAGGGCAAACCCATCAGCCCCAGCATTTT; cdr3_aa: CATSSGGQTHQPQHF; j_call: TRBJ1-5; v_call: TRBV15; d_call: -; clone_size: -
cdr3_nt: TGCGCCAGCAGCTTGGGGGACACCCGGGCGGAAGCTTTCTTT; cdr3_aa: CASSLGDTRAEAFF; j_call: TRBJ1-1; v_call: TRBV5-1; d_call: -; clone_size: -
cdr3_nt: TGTGCCAGCAGCCCAGGGACAGCCAGCTGGGACGAGCAGTACTTC; cdr3_aa: CASSPGTASWDEQYF; j_call: TRBJ2-7; v_call: TRBV6-5; d_call: TRBD1; clone_size: once
cdr3_nt: TGCGCCAGCAGCTCAGCGGGAGGGTACAATGAGCAGTTCTTC; cdr3_aa: CASSSAGGYNEQFF; j_call: TRBJ2-1; v_call: TRBV5-1; d_call: TRBD2; clone_size: few
cdr3_nt: TGTGCCACCAGTGACTCCGGGACTAGCGGGAGAAAGGGCGAGCAGTACTTC; cdr3_aa: CATSDSGTSGRKGEQYF; j_call: TRBJ2-7; v_call: TRBV24-1; d_call: TRBD2; clone_size: -
cdr3_nt: TGCGCCAGCAGCCAAGATACAGGGACCGGGGAGCTGTTTTTT; cdr3_aa: CASSQDTGTGELFF; j_call: TRBJ2-2; v_call: TRBV4-3; d_call: -; clone_size: -
cdr3_nt: TGTGCCTGGAGTGCGGGACAGGGGACGAACGGTGGAAACACCATATATTTT; cdr3_aa: CAWSAGQGTNGGNTIYF; j_call: TRBJ1-3; v_call: TRBV30; d_call: TRBD1; clone_size: few
cdr3_nt: TGTGCCAGCAGCTCGGGACAGGGGTTGTACGAGCAGTACTTC; cdr3_aa: CASSSGQGLYEQYF; j_call: TRBJ2-7; v_call: TRBV5-6; d_call: TRBD1; clone_size: -
cdr3_nt: TGTGCCAGCAGTTCAGAAGCAAGGGGCATTCAGTACTTC; cdr3_aa: CASSSEARGIQYF; j_call: TRBJ2-4; v_call: TRBV2; d_call: -; clone_size: -
cdr3_nt: TGTGCCAGCAGCTTAGTTTTCGGCAGAGGAACCAAAAACATTCAGTACTTC; cdr3_aa: CASSLVFGRGTKNIQYF; j_call: TRBJ2-4; v_call: TRBV7-2; d_call: -; clone_size: -
cdr3_nt: TGTGCCAGCAGCCTACAGGCAGGCTCCTACAATGAGCAGTTCTTC; cdr3_aa: CASSLQAGSYNEQFF; j_call: TRBJ2-1; v_call: TRBV7-3; d_call: -; clone_size: -
cdr3_nt: TGTGCCAGCAGCTTATCCTCCGGGACAGGGAATGAAAAACTGTTTTTT; cdr3_aa: CASSLSSGTGNEKLFF; j_call: TRBJ1-4; v_call: TRBV7-2; d_call: TRBD1; clone_size: -
cdr3_nt: TGTGCCAGCAGCTTAGTCGCGGCTAGCGGGAACACCGGGGAGCTGTTTTTT; cdr3_aa: CASSLVAASGNTGELFF; j_call: TRBJ2-2; v_call: TRBV11-2; d_call: TRBD2; clone_size: -
cdr3_nt: TGTGCCTGGAGCCCAGGGGGGATAAATGAAAAACTGTTTTTT; cdr3_aa: CAWSPGGINEKLFF; j_call: TRBJ1-4; v_call: TRBV30; d_call: TRBD1; clone_size: -
cdr3_nt: TGTGCCTGGAGTGCACCGGGACTAGCGGGAGAGCAGTACTTC; cdr3_aa: CAWSAPGLAGEQYF; j_call: TRBJ2-7; v_call: TRBV30; d_call: TRBD2; clone_size: -
cdr3_nt: TGTGCCAGTAGTTCCAGGAGTAGCGCGCCCCAGCATTTT; cdr3_aa: CASSSRSSAPQHF; j_call: TRBJ1-5; v_call: TRBV19; d_call: -; clone_size: -
cdr3_nt: TGTGCCAGCAGCGTAGCAGGGGGGAGCCGGGATACGCAGTATTTT; cdr3_aa: CASSVAGGSRDTQYF; j_call: TRBJ2-3; v_call: TRBV9; d_call: -; clone_size: -
cdr3_nt: TGTGCCAGCAGACGGACAGGGGCTAATGAAAAACTGTTTTTT; cdr3_aa: CASRRTGANEKLFF; j_call: TRBJ1-4; v_call: TRBV6-5; d_call: TRBD1; clone_size: -
cdr3_nt: TGCGCCAGCAGCTTGGAGGCGGGAGGCCTCACCGATACGCAGTATTTT; cdr3_aa: CASSLEAGGLTDTQYF; j_call: TRBJ2-3; v_call: TRBV5-1; d_call: TRBD2; clone_size: -
cdr3_nt: TGTGCCAGCAGTGAATGGTCAGGCCGAAGCTACAATGAGCAGTTCTTC; cdr3_aa: CASSEWSGRSYNEQFF; j_call: TRBJ2-1; v_call: TRBV2; d_call: -; clone_size: -
cdr3_nt: TGTGCCAGCAGTGAATTAGAAGGGGGCGGTGAGCAGTTCTTC; cdr3_aa: CASSELEGGGEQFF; j_call: TRBJ2-1; v_call: TRBV25-1; d_call: TRBD1; clone_size: once
cdr3_nt: TGTGCCAGCAGCTTACTACCCACAGATACGCAGTATTTT; cdr3_aa: CASSLLPTDTQYF; j_call: TRBJ2-3; v_call: TRBV7-8; d_call: -; clone_size: -
cdr3_nt: TGCGCCAGCAGCTCCGTAGGACTAGCGGGAGGGCAAGGCACCGGGGAGCTGTTTTTT; cdr3_aa: CASSSVGLAGGQGTGELFF; j_call: TRBJ2-2; v_call: TRBV5-1; d_call: TRBD2; clone_size: -
cdr3_nt: TGTGCCAGCAATTCGGGACAGGAGAACATTCAGTACTTC; cdr3_aa: CASNSGQENIQYF; j_call: TRBJ2-4; v_call: TRBV28; d_call: TRBD1; clone_size: -
cdr3_nt: TGTGCCAGCAGTTTAGCGGGAGACACCATATATTTT; cdr3_aa: CASSLAGDTIYF; j_call: TRBJ1-3; v_call: TRBV12-3/TRBV12-4; d_call: -; clone_size: -
cdr3_nt: TGTGCCAGCAGCTCTCTAGCGGGCACCTACAATGAGCAGCTCTTC; cdr3_aa: CASSSLAGTYNEQLF; j_call: TRBJ2-1; v_call: TRBV7-8; d_call: TRBD2; clone_size: -
cdr3_nt: TGTGCCAGTAGTCCAGGGACAGGGGCGAACTCTGGAAACACCATATATTTT; cdr3_aa: CASSPGTGANSGNTIYF; j_call: TRBJ1-3; v_call: TRBV19; d_call: TRBD1; clone_size: -
cdr3_nt: TGTGCCAGCAGCCAAGGGAGGGGTTTTATTCCTAGGGGCTCCTACAATGAGCAGTTCTTC; cdr3_aa: CASSQGRGFIPRGSYNEQFF; j_call: TRBJ2-1; v_call: TRBV14; d_call: -; clone_size: -
cdr3_nt: TGTGCCAGCAGCGTAGCGCCAGGGAAGACCGGGGAGCTGTTTTTT; cdr3_aa: CASSVAPGKTGELFF; j_call: TRBJ2-2; v_call: TRBV9; d_call: -; clone_size: -
cdr3_nt: TGTGCCAGCAGCCAGGACAGGGACACTGAAGCTTTCTTT; cdr3_aa: CASSQDRDTEAFF; j_call: TRBJ1-1; v_call: TRBV11-2; d_call: TRBD1; clone_size: -
cdr3_nt: TGTGCCAGCAGCCAAGTTAGCGGGAGTAAGCAGTACTTC; cdr3_aa: CASSQVSGSKQYF; j_call: TRBJ2-7; v_call: TRBV3-1/TRBV3-2; d_call: TRBD2; clone_size: once
cdr3_nt: TGTGCCAGCAGCTTGGCACAGCAAGAGACCCAGTACTTC; cdr3_aa: CASSLAQQETQYF; j_call: TRBJ2-5; v_call: TRBV5-4; d_call: -; clone_size: -
cdr3_nt: TGCAGCGTTGCAGAGAGAAACCAAGAGACCCAGTACTTC; cdr3_aa: CSVAERNQETQYF; j_call: TRBJ2-5; v_call: TRBV29-1; d_call: -; clone_size: -
cdr3_nt: TGTGCCAGTAGTGTCCTTGACAGGAGATACACTGAAGCTTTCTTT; cdr3_aa: CASSVLDRRYTEAFF; j_call: TRBJ1-1; v_call: TRBV19; d_call: -; clone_size: -
cdr3_nt: TGTGCCAGTAGTCCTGGGACAGGAGAAAATGAAAAACTGTTTTTT; cdr3_aa: CASSPGTGENEKLFF; j_call: TRBJ1-4; v_call: TRBV19; d_call: TRBD1; clone_size: -
cdr3_nt: TGTGCCAGTAGTATCAACAGGGGGGGGAACAATGAGCAGTTCTTC; cdr3_aa: CASSINRGGNNEQFF; j_call: TRBJ2-1; v_call: TRBV19; d_call: -; clone_size: -
cdr3_nt: TGTGCCAGCAGCTTAGGGGGGACTAGCGGAGCACAGGATACGCAGTATTTT; cdr3_aa: CASSLGGTSGAQDTQYF; j_call: TRBJ2-3; v_call: TRBV7-9; d_call: TRBD2; clone_size: -
cdr3_nt: TGCGCCTCAAGCGGGAGCGCTGGAAACACCGGGGAGCTGTTTTTT; cdr3_aa: CASSGSAGNTGELFF; j_call: TRBJ2-2; v_call: TRBV5-1; d_call: TRBD2; clone_size: once
cdr3_nt: TGTGCCAGCAGTCAACAGGGAGGGGGGTCCTCTGGGGCCAACGTCCTGACTTTC; cdr3_aa: CASSQQGGGSSGANVLTF; j_call: TRBJ2-6; v_call: TRBV3-1/TRBV3-2; d_call: -; clone_size: -
cdr3_nt: TGCGCCAGCAGCCGGGACAGAACCTACGAGCAGTACTTC; cdr3_aa: CASSRDRTYEQYF; j_call: TRBJ2-7; v_call: TRBV4-1; d_call: TRBD1; clone_size: -
cdr3_nt: TGCAGCGTTGAAGGGGGCCAGGGGGACAATGAGCAGTTCTTC; cdr3_aa: CSVEGGQGDNEQFF; j_call: TRBJ2-1; v_call: TRBV29-1; d_call: TRBD1; clone_size: -
cdr3_nt: TGTGCCAGCAGTGAAGGGGGCCCAGATACGCAGTATTTT; cdr3_aa: CASSEGGPDTQYF; j_call: TRBJ2-3; v_call: TRBV25-1; d_call: -; clone_size: -
cdr3_nt: TGTGCCAGCAGCTTAACTCGGTCCACTGAAGCTTTCTTT; cdr3_aa: CASSLTRSTEAFF; j_call: TRBJ1-1; v_call: TRBV7-2; d_call: -; clone_size: -
cdr3_nt: TGTGCCAGCAGCCTTTGGGACACCCCTGGGACAGATACGCAGTATTTT; cdr3_aa: CASSLWDTPGTDTQYF; j_call: TRBJ2-3; v_call: TRBV3-1/TRBV3-2; d_call: -; clone_size: -
cdr3_nt: TGTGCCAGCAGCCAAGATCTCCCACTAGCGGGAGAGGCCGGGGAGCTGTTTTTT; cdr3_aa: CASSQDLPLAGEAGELFF; j_call: TRBJ2-2; v_call: TRBV4-2; d_call: TRBD2; clone_size: -